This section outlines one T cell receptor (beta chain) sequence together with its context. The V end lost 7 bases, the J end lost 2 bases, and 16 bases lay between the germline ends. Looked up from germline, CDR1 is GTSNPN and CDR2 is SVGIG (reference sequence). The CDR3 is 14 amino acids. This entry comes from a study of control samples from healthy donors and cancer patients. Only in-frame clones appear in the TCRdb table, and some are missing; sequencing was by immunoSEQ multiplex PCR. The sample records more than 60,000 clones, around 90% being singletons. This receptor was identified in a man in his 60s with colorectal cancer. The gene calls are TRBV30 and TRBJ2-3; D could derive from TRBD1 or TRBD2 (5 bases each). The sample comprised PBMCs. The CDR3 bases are TGTGCCTTTGATAGGTGGGGGATCACAGATACGCAGTATTTT. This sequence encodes CAFDRWGITDTQYF.